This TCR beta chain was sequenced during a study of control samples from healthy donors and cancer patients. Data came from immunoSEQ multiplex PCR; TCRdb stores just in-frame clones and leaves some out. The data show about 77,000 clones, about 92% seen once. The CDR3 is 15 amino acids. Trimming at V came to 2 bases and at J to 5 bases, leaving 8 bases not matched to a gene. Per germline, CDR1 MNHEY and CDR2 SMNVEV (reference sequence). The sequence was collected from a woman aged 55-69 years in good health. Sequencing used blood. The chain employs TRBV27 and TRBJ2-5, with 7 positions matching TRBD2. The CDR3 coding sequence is TGTGCCAGCAGTTTAATGGCGGGAGTACAGGAGACCCAGTACTTC. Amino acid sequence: CASSLMAGVQETQYF.